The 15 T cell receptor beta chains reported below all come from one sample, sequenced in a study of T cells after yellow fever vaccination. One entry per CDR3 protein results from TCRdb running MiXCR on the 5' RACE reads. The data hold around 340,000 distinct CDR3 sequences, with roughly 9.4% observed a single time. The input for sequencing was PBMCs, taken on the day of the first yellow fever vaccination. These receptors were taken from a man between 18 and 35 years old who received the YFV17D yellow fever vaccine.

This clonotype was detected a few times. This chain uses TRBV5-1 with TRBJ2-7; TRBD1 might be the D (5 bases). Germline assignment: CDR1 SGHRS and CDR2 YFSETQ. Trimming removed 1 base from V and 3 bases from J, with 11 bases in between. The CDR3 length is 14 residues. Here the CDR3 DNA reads TGCGCCAGCAGCTTGCAACAAGGGGTCTACGAGCAGTACTTC. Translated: CASSLQQGVYEQYF.

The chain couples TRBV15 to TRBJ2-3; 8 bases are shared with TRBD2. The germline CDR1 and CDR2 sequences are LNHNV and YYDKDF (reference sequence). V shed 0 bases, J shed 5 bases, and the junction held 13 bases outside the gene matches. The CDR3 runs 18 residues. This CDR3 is CATSRDLESGGQRDTQYF. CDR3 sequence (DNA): TGTGCCACCAGCAGAGATTTAGAAAGCGGGGGCCAGCGAGATACGCAGTATTTT.

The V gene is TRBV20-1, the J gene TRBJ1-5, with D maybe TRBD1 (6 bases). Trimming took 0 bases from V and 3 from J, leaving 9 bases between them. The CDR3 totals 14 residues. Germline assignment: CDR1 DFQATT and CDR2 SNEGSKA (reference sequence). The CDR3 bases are TGCAGTGCTAGAGAAGGACAGCCCAATCAGCCCCAGCATTTT. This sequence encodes CSAREGQPNQPQHF.

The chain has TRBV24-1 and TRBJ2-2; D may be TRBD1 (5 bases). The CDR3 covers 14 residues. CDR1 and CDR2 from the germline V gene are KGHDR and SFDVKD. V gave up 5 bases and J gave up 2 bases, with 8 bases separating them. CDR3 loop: CATSARTNTGELFF. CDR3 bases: TGTGCCACCAGTGCGAGGACAAACACCGGGGAGCTGTTTTTT.

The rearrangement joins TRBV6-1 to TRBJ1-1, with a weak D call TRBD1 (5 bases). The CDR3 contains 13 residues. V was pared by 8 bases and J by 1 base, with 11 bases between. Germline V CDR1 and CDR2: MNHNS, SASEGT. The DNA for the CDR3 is TGTGCCAGCCGCGAGAGGGGGAACACTGAAGCTTTCTTT. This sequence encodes CASRERGNTEAFF.

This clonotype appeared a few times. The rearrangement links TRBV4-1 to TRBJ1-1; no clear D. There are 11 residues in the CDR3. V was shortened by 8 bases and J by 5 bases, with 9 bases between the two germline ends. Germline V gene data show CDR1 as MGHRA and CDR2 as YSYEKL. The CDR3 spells CASGVRTEAFF. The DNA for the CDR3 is TGCGCCAGCGGGGTTAGGACTGAAGCTTTCTTT.

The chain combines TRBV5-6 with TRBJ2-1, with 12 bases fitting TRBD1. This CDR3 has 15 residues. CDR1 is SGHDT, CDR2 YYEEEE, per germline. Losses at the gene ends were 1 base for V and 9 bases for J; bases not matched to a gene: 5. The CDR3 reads CASSLRDRGPGEQFF. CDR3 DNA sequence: TGTGCCAGCAGCTTGCGGGACAGGGGGCCTGGTGAGCAGTTCTTC.

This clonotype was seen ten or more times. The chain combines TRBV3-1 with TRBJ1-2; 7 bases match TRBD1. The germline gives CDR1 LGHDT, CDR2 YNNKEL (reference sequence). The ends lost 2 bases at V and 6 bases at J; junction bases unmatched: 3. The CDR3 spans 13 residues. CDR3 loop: CASSQQGGDGYTF. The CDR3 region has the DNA TGTGCCAGCAGCCAACAGGGGGGTGATGGCTACACCTTC.

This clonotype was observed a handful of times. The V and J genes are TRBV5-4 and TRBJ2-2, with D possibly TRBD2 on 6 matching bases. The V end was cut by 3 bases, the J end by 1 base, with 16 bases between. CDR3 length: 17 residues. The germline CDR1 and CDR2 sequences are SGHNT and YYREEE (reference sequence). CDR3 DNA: TGTGCCAGCAGCTATTTGCGGGAATCGGGGAACACCGGGGAGCTGTTTTTT. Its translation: CASSYLRESGNTGELFF. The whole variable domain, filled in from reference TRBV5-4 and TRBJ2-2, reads ETGVTQSPTHLIKTRGQQVTLRCSSQSGHNTVSWYQQALGQGPQFIFQYYREEENGRGNFPPRFSGLQFPNYSSELNVNALELDDSALYLCASSYLRESGNTGELFFGEGSRLTVL.

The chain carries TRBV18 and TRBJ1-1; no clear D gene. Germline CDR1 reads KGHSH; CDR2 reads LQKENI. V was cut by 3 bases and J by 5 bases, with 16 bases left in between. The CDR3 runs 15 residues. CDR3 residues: CASSPLNVMGTEAFF. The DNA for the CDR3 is TGTGCCAGCTCACCCCTAAACGTTATGGGGACTGAAGCTTTCTTT.

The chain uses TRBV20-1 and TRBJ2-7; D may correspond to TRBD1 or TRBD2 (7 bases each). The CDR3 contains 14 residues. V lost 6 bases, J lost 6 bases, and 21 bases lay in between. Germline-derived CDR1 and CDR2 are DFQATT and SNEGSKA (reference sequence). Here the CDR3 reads CSAHFPTGEGEQYF. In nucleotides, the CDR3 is TGCAGTGCCCACTTCCCCACAGGGGAGGGCGAGCAGTACTTC.

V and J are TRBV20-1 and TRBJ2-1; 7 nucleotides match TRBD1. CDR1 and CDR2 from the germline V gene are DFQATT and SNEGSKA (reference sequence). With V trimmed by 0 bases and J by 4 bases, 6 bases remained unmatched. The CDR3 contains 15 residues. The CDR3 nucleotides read TGCAGTGCTAGAGATTACAGGGGATTGTACAATGAGCAGTTCTTC. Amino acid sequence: CSARDYRGLYNEQFF.

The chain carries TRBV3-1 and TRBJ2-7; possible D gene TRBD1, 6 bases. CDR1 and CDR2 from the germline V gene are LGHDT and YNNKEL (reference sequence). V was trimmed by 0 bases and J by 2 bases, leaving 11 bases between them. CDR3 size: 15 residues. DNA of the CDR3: TGTGCCAGCAGCCAAGAAGCAGGGGCAACCTACGAGCAGTACTTC. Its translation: CASSQEAGATYEQYF.

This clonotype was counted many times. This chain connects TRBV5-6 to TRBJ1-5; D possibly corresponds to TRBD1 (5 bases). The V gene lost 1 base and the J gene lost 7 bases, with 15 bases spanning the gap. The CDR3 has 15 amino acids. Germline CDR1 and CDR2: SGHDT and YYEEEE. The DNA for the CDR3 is TGTGCCAGCAGCTTGCGCCGGCAGGGTGGACAGCCCCAGCATTTT. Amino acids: CASSLRRQGGQPQHF.

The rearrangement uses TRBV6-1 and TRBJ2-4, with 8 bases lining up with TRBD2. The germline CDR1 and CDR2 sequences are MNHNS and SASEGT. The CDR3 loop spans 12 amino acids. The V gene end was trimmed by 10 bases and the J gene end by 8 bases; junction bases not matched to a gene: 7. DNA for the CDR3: TGTGCCACCTTCGGGAGGGTCGACATTCAGTACTTC. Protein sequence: CATFGRVDIQYF.